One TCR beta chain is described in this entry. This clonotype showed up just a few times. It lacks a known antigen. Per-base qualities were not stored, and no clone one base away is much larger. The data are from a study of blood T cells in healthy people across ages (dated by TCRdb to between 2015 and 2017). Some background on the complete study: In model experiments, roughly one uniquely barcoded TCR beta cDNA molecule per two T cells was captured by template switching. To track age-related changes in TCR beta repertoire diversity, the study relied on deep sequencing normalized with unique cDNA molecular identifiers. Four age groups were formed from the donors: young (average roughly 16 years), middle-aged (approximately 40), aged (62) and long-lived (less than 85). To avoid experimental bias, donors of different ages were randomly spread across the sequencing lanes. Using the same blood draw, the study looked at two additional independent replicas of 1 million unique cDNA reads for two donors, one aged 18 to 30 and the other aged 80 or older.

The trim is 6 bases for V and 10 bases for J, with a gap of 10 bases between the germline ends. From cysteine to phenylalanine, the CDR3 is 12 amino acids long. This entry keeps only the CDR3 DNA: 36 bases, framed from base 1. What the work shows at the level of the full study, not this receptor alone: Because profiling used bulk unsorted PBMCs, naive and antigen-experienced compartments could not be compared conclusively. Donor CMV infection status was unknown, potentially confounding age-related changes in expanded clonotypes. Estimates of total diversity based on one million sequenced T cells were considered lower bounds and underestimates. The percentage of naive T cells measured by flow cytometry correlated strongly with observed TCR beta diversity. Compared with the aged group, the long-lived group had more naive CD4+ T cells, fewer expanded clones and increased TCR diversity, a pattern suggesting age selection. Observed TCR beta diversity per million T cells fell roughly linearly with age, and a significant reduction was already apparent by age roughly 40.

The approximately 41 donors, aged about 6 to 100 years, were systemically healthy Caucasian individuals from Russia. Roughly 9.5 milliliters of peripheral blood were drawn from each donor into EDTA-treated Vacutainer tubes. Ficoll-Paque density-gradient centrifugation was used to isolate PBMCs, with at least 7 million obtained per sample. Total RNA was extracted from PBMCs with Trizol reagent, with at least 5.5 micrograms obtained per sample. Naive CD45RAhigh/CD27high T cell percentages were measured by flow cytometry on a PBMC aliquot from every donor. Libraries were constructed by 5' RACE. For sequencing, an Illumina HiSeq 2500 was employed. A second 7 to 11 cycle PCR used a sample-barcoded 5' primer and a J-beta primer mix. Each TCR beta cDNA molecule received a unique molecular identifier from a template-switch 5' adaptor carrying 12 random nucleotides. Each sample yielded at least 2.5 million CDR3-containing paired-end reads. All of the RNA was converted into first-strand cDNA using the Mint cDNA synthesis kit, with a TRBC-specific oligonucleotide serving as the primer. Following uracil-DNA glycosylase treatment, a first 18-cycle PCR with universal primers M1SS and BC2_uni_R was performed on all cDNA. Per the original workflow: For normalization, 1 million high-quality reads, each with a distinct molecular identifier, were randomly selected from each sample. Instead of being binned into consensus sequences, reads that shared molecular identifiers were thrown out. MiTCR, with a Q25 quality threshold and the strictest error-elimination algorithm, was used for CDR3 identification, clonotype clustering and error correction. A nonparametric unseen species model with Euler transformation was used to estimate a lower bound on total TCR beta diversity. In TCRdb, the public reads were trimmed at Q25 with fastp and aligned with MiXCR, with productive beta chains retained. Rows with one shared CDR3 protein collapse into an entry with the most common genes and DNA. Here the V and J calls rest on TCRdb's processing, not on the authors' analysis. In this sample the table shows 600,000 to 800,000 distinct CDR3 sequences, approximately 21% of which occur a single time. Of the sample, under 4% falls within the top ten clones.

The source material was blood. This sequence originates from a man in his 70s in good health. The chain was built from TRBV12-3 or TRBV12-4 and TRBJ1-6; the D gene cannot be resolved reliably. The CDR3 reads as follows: CASRELGSPLHF. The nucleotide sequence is TGTGCCAGCAGGGAATTAGGCTCACCCCTCCACTTT.